The clone carrying this T cell receptor (beta chain) has at least ten counts. Its antigen is unidentified. The data derive from a study of T cells in Graves' hyperthyroidism and ophthalmopathy. Broader study findings: Most thyroid-expanded clonotypes above 0.001 were also found in blood.

Amplification of TCR beta CDR3 regions was performed using RNA transcripts as template. HTBI primers were the set used in a first-round RT-PCR of the TCR CDR3. TCRdb called the multiplex PCR reads again in MiXCR, with one record for every CDR3 protein. The sample has a few hundred thousand distinct CDR3 sequences; around 13% are singletons. This CDR3 has 17 amino acids. From germline, CDR1 is SNHLY and CDR2 FYNNEI. With 4 bases removed from V and 2 bases from J, the gap between germline ends came to 19 bases. PBMCs were derived from under 13 ml fresh peripheral blood. Sequenced material: blood. This TCR was recovered from a woman between 18 and 30 years old with Graves' hyperthyroidism. The V and J genes are TRBV2 and TRBJ2-3; D may be TRBD1 (6 bases). The CDR3 region is CASSGGQGRTYTDTQYF. CDR3 coding DNA: TGTGCCAGCAGTGGGGGCCAGGGGCGAACATACACAGATACGCAGTATTTT. Full variable domain (missing parts from reference TRBV2 and TRBJ2-3): EPEVTQTPSHQVTQMGQEVILRCVPISNHLYFYWYRQILGQKVEFLVSFYNNEISEKSEIFDDQFSVERPDGSNFTLKIRSTKLEDSAMYFCASSGGQGRTYTDTQYFGPGTRLTVL.